These 14 T cell receptor beta chains share one sample of origin, sequenced in a study of blood T cell repertoires in COVID-19 (dated by TCRdb to 2020 to 2022). The library relied on the immunoSEQ multiplex PCR assay. Entries here come from immuneACCESS through TCRdb and include only in-frame sequences with V and J called. Some clones fail to appear in such tables; in the studies checked, an unresolved V gene covers under half of the shortfall, and the cause of the remainder is unknown. For this sample there are 150,000 to 250,000 clones; 94% appear just once. The ten biggest clones cover 0.7% to 0.8% of the sample. The specimen sequenced was peripheral blood. The receptor source for this set is a man aged 25-40 years with COVID-19, enrolled during active disease.

V gene TRBV14 combines with J gene TRBJ2-7; D remains ambiguous. This CDR3 region has 13 residues. The germline CDR1 and CDR2 sequences are SGHDN and FVKESK. V was trimmed by 3 bases and J by 0 bases, leaving 6 bases between them. The CDR3 coding sequence is TGTGCCAGCAGCCACTGGAGCTCCTACGAGCAGTACTTC. This sequence encodes CASSHWSSYEQYF.

CDR3 region: CASSYSGLAGGSYF. The CDR3 bases are TGTGCCAGCAGTTACTCGGGACTAGCGGGAGGCTCGTATTTT. The gene calls are TRBV6-5 and TRBJ2-3, with 15 bases aligning to TRBD2. V trimming: 0 bases; J trimming: 14 bases; junction bases outside the gene matches: 3. CDR1 is MNHEY, CDR2 SVGAGI, per germline. The CDR3 contains 14 residues.

The rearrangement joins TRBV2 to TRBJ1-2, with D perhaps TRBD1 (5 bases). Germline CDR1 is SNHLY and CDR2 is FYNNEI. The ends were cut back, 9 bases at V and 6 bases at J, with 11 bases in the middle. CDR3 length equals 11 residues. The DNA for the CDR3 is TGTGCCAGGTCAGCACAGGATGGCTACACCTTC. The encoded protein is CARSAQDGYTF. The full variable domain, completed using reference TRBV2 and TRBJ1-2, is EPEVTQTPSHQVTQMGQEVILRCVPISNHLYFYWYRQILGQKVEFLVSFYNNEISEKSEIFDDQFSVERPDGSNFTLKIRSTKLEDSAMYFCARSAQDGYTFGSGTRLTVV.

The rearrangement joins TRBV11-3 to TRBJ1-1; no definite D call. CDR3 length equals 14 residues. Per the germline V gene, CDR1 is SGHNT and CDR2 is YENEEA. With 2 bases removed from V and 0 bases from J, the gap between germline ends came to 7 bases. This chain's CDR3 is CASSLRGLNTEAFF. In nucleotides, the CDR3 is TGTGCCAGCAGCTTACGAGGGTTGAACACTGAAGCTTTCTTT.

In regard to this clone: One end of the junction varies from germline; a read error may be responsible. This chain links TRBV11-2 with TRBJ2-1; TRBD2 agrees at 14 bases. The CDR3 contains 15 residues. Looked up from germline, CDR1 is SGHAT and CDR2 is FQNNGV. The CDR3 here is CASSLGRLAGGPRVF. CDR3 nucleotide sequence: TGTGCCAGCAGCTTAGGGCGACTAGCGGGGGGGCCTAGGGTCTTC.

The chain has TRBV5-4 and TRBJ2-7; the D gene is possibly TRBD2 (5 bases). The V end lost 4 bases, the J end lost 4 bases, and 15 bases lay between the germline ends. Germline lookup yields CDR1 SGHNT and CDR2 YYREEE (reference sequence). The CDR3 is 14 residues long. CDR3 in DNA: TGTGCCAGCAGCGCCGCGGGCCGGGTATACGAGCAGTACTTC. Encoded protein: CASSAAGRVYEQYF. Looking up the rest from reference TRBV5-4 and TRBJ2-7 gives the full variable domain: ETGVTQSPTHLIKTRGQQVTLRCSSQSGHNTVSWYQQALGQGPQFIFQYYREEENGRGNFPPRFSGLQFPNYSSELNVNALELDDSALYLCASSAAGRVYEQYFGPGTRLTVT.

The chain combines TRBV5-5 with TRBJ2-3, with 11 bases that match TRBD2. The CDR3 extends over 18 amino acids. After removal of 6 bases from V and 0 bases from J, the junction contained 12 bases not matched to a gene. In germline, CDR1 is SGHKS, CDR2 YYEKEE (reference sequence). CDR3 sequence: CASIRGTSGIVSTDTQYF. The CDR3 bases are TGTGCCAGCATTCGGGGGACTAGCGGAATCGTTAGCACAGATACGCAGTATTTT.

V is TRBV6-5 and J is TRBJ2-7, with D maybe TRBD1 (5 bases). The CDR3 runs to 15 residues. V lost 7 bases to trimming and J lost 2 bases, with 18 bases between them. Germline CDR1 reads MNHEY; CDR2 reads SVGAGI. The CDR3 DNA reads as TGTGCCAGCATCAATGGTTGGGGCATTACCTACGAGCAGTACTTC. Residues: CASINGWGITYEQYF.

V usage is TRBV6-4 and J usage is TRBJ1-6; D gene unclear. V gave up 2 bases and J gave up 8 bases, with 10 bases separating them. The CDR3 has 14 residues. Per germline, CDR1 MRHNA and CDR2 SNTAGT. The CDR3 DNA sequence: TGTGCCAGCAGTGACACATCGCGGGATTCACCCCTCCACTTT. Translation gives CASSDTSRDSPLHF.

The chain links TRBV11-3 to TRBJ2-3, with 9 bases lining up with TRBD1. Germline V gene data show CDR1 as SGHNT and CDR2 as YENEEA. This CDR3 contains 16 residues. V lost 4 bases, J lost 4 bases, and 9 bases stayed unmatched. This CDR3 reads CASSYRTGAGADTQYF. CDR3 sequence (DNA): TGTGCCAGCAGCTACCGGACAGGGGCCGGGGCAGATACGCAGTATTTT.

The genes are TRBV27 and TRBJ2-2, with TRBD2 identical over 9 bases. The germline CDR1 and CDR2 sequences are MNHEY and SMNVEV (reference sequence). The CDR3 sequence is 15 residues long. V shed 4 bases, J shed 6 bases, and the junction held 6 bases outside the gene matches. The CDR3 DNA reads as TGTGCCAGCAGTTGGAGCGGGGGGCCCTCCGGGGAGCTGTTTTTT. It yields the protein CASSWSGGPSGELFF.

The V gene is TRBV12-3 or TRBV12-4, the J gene TRBJ1-5, with TRBD1 as a possible D gene (5 bases). V gave up 4 bases and J gave up 7 bases, with 11 bases separating them. This CDR3 is built from 13 residues. The DNA for the CDR3 is TGTGCCAGCAGTTCCGGGGGGGAACAGCCCCAGCATTTT. It is translated as CASSSGGEQPQHF.

The V and J genes are TRBV6-5 and TRBJ2-1; the match to TRBD1 covers 9 bases. CDR3 size: 14 residues. Germline V gives CDR1 MNHEY, CDR2 SVGAGI. Unmatched junction bases numbered 11, after V lost 10 bases and J lost 7 bases. The CDR3 DNA reads TGTGCCATTAGGACCGGGACAGGGAAAAATGAGCAGTTCTTC. Translated: CAIRTGTGKNEQFF.

The chain joins TRBV6-1 to TRBJ1-2, with D tentatively TRBD1 (5 bases). Trimming cost V 4 bases and J 1 base, with 22 bases left between them. The V gene's germline CDR1 is MNHNS and CDR2 SASEGT. CDR3 size: 18 residues. CDR3 nucleotides: TGTGCCAGCAGTGTCGGAGGGCTTAAGCAGGACAATAACTATGGCTACACCTTC. Encoded protein: CASSVGGLKQDNNYGYTF.